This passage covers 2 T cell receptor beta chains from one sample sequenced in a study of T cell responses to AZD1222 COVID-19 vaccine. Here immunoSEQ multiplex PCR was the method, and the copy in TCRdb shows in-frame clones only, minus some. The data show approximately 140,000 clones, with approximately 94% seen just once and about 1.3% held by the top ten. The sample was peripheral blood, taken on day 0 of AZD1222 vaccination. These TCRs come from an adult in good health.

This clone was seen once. CDR3 coding DNA: TGCGCCAGCAGTCAGCGGGACAGGGCTCGGAGCTCCTATAATTCACCCCTCCACTTT. Amino acids: CASSQRDRARSSYNSPLHF. The chain carries TRBV23-1 and TRBJ1-6, with TRBD1 matching 9 bases. TRBV23-1 belongs to the ORF category, with a function that is uncertain. Trimming at V came to 3 bases and at J to 0 bases, leaving 9 bases not matched to a gene. The CDR3 sequence is 19 residues long.

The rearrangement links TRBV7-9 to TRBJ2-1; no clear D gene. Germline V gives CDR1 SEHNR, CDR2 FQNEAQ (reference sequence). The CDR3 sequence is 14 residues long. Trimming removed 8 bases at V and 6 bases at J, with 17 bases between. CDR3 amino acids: CASQAATLVNEQFF. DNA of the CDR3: TGTGCCAGCCAAGCTGCGACTCTGGTCAATGAGCAGTTCTTC. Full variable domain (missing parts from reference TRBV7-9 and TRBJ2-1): DTGVSQNPRHKITKRGQNVTFRCDPISEHNRLYWYRQTLGQGPEFLTYFQNEAQLEKSRLLSDRFSAERPKGSFSTLEIQRTEQGDSAMYLCASQAATLVNEQFFGPGTRLTVL.